The 20 T cell receptor beta chains below come from one sample, sequenced in a study of blood T cell repertoires in COVID-19. Generated by immunoSEQ multiplex PCR, the TCRdb table keeps only in-frame clones and is missing some. This table has around 260,000 clones, 84% appearing once. Sequenced material: peripheral blood. These receptors all stem from a person aged 65-85 years with COVID-19, enrolled during active disease.

The rearrangement joins TRBV21-1 to TRBJ1-2. TRBV21-1 is an annotated pseudogene. The CDR3 covers 16 residues. The CDR3, as DNA: TGTGCCAGCAGTACGGAGGCAGCAAGTCCCCACGGGGGCTACACCTTC. As protein: CASSTEAASPHGGYTF.

CDR3 DNA: TGCGCCAGCAGCCAAGATTTCGGGACAGGGGGCTATGGCTACACCTTC. Protein sequence: CASSQDFGTGGYGYTF. The J gene is TRBJ1-2, the V gene TRBV4-3; 11 bases agree with TRBD1. The CDR3 contains 16 residues. The V gene's germline CDR1 is LGHNA and CDR2 YSLEER. V was pared by 0 bases and J by 4 bases, with 4 bases of the junction left unmatched.

The V call is TRBV5-1, the J call TRBJ2-2, with TRBD1 matching over 9 bases. This CDR3 region has 15 residues. Per germline, CDR1 SGHRS and CDR2 YFSETQ. J was trimmed by 7 bases and V by 4 bases; bases with no gene match: 8. The CDR3 protein is CASSPPQGAGGELFF. CDR3 nucleotide sequence: TGCGCCAGCAGCCCACCACAGGGGGCCGGCGGGGAGCTGTTTTTT.

V is TRBV28 and J is TRBJ2-2; 7 nucleotides agree with TRBD1. The V gene's germline CDR1 is MDHEN and CDR2 SYDVKM. V lost 3 bases, J lost 2 bases, and 9 bases stayed unmatched. This CDR3 region has 17 residues. CDR3 sequence reads: CASSFSPGQRNTGELFF. CDR3 sequence (DNA): TGTGCCAGCAGTTTCTCTCCGGGACAGAGAAACACCGGGGAGCTGTTTTTT.

V is TRBV9 and J is TRBJ2-2; D possibly corresponds to TRBD2 (6 bases). The length of the CDR3 is 16 residues. V was cut by 4 bases and J by 3 bases, with 16 bases left in between. Per the germline V gene, CDR1 is SGDLS and CDR2 is YYNGEE. CDR3 DNA sequence: TGTGCCAGCAGCCCGGAGGGAGGCGAGTACACCGGGGAGCTGTTTTTT. This sequence encodes CASSPEGGEYTGELFF.

This CDR3 reads CAWRNRGQETQYF. In DNA form, the CDR3 reads TGTGCCTGGAGGAACAGGGGGCAAGAGACCCAGTACTTC. The J gene is TRBJ2-5, the V gene TRBV30; 8 bases are a match to TRBD1. The ends lost 3 bases at V and 2 bases at J; junction bases unmatched: 2. In germline, CDR1 is GTSNPN, CDR2 SVGIG (reference sequence). The CDR3 covers 13 residues.

The V call is TRBV5-1, the J call TRBJ2-3, with 9 bases matching TRBD2. The CDR3 is 16 amino acids. From germline, CDR1 is SGHRS and CDR2 YFSETQ. The junction had 10 bases not matched to a gene; V was cut back by 4 bases and J by 4 bases. The CDR3 nucleotides read TGCGCCAGCAGCCGAATAGCGGGAGTGGGGCCAGATACGCAGTATTTT. It specifies CASSRIAGVGPDTQYF.

V is TRBV21-1 and J is TRBJ2-7; TRBD1, as called in the table, went unchecked against the DNA. TRBV21-1 is listed as a pseudogene. The length of the CDR3 is 10 residues. This chain's CDR3 is CASNNDRSHF. CDR3 nucleotide sequence: TGTGCCAGCAACAACGACAGGAGCCACTTC.

The chain combines TRBV5-1 with TRBJ2-1; 9 bases are shared with TRBD1. This CDR3 is built from 13 residues. With V trimmed by 3 bases and J by 9 bases, 4 bases remained unmatched. Germline V gene lookup returns CDR1 SGHRS and CDR2 YFSETQ. The CDR3 bases are TGCGCCAGCAGCTGGGGACAGGGCGGTGAGCAGTTCTTC. It specifies CASSWGQGGEQFF.

The chain has TRBV5-6 and TRBJ1-5; a possible D gene is TRBD1 (5 bases). Trimming cost V 1 base and J 6 bases, with 14 bases left between them. Germline V gene lookup returns CDR1 SGHDT and CDR2 YYEEEE. The CDR3 contains 15 residues. The CDR3 DNA sequence: TGTGCCAGCAGCTTGTGGGGGTGGAGGGGTCAGCCCCAGCATTTT. Translated, it gives CASSLWGWRGQPQHF.

This rearrangement joins TRBV9 to TRBJ1-3; no reliable D call. The CDR3 has 14 residues. The V end was cut by 6 bases, the J end by 2 bases, with 12 bases between. The germline gives CDR1 SGDLS, CDR2 YYNGEE. The CDR3 bases are TGTGCCAGCACCCCAGATTATACTGGAAACACCATATATTTT. Translation gives CASTPDYTGNTIYF. Full variable domain (outside the CDR3, taken from reference TRBV9 and TRBJ1-3): DSGVTQTPKHLITATGQRVTLRCSPRSGDLSVYWYQQSLDQGLQFLIQYYNGEERAKGNILERFSAQQFPDLHSELNLSSLELGDSALYFCASTPDYTGNTIYFGEGSWLTVV.

The J gene is TRBJ2-2, the V gene TRBV30; 7 nucleotides align to TRBD1. The CDR3 runs 15 residues. Trimming took 5 bases from V and 0 from J; bases not matched to a gene: 6. CDR1 and CDR2 (germline): GTSNPN, SVGIG (reference sequence). CDR3 bases: TGTGCCTGGGATCCGGGACAGACGAACACCGGGGAGCTGTTTTTT. It is translated as CAWDPGQTNTGELFF.

The chain couples TRBV6-6 to TRBJ2-7; D may be TRBD1 (6 bases). Germline V gene sequence: CDR1 MNHNY, CDR2 SVGAGI (reference sequence). The CDR3 extends over 14 amino acids. V gave up 6 bases and J gave up 2 bases, with 14 bases separating them. Here the CDR3 DNA reads TGTGCCAGCAGACCGGGACAAAATACCTACGAGCAGTACTTC. Its protein product is CASRPGQNTYEQYF.

The chain carries TRBV30 and TRBJ1-1; 9 bases fit TRBD1. The J segment lost 6 bases and the V segment lost 0 bases, leaving 5 bases of the junction unmatched. CDR1 is GTSNPN and CDR2 is SVGIG in the germline V gene (reference sequence). This CDR3 is 14 amino acids long. This CDR3 is CAWSVGTGFAEAFF. In nucleotides, the CDR3 is TGTGCCTGGAGTGTAGGGACAGGGTTCGCTGAAGCTTTCTTT.

To note about this clone: This sample includes further DNA sequences coding for the same CDR3. This chain links TRBV19 with TRBJ1-3, with D maybe TRBD1 (6 bases). Trimming shortened V by 4 bases and J by 4 bases, and 8 bases separated the two germline ends. CDR1 LNHDA and CDR2 SQIVND come from the germline V gene (reference sequence). The CDR3 runs 13 residues. Written as DNA, the CDR3 is TGTGCCAGTAGTACCGACAGGGGAAACACCATATATTTT. It yields the protein CASSTDRGNTIYF. Drawing the rest from reference TRBV19 and TRBJ1-3, the complete variable domain is DGGITQSPKYLFRKEGQNVTLSCEQNLNHDAMYWYRQDPGQGLRLIYYSQIVNDFQKGDIAEGYSVSREKKESFPLTVTSAQKNPTAFYLCASSTDRGNTIYFGEGSWLTVV.

V gene TRBV9 combines with J gene TRBJ1-2; no clear D gene. Germline CDR1 and CDR2: SGDLS and YYNGEE. Trimming cost V 4 bases and J 4 bases, with 11 bases left between them. This CDR3 spans 13 amino acids. In DNA, the CDR3 is TGTGCCAGCAGCCCCGGTGAGCGCTATGGCTACACCTTC. It yields the protein CASSPGERYGYTF.

The chain couples TRBV6-5 to TRBJ2-5, with 9 positions matching TRBD1. Germline lookup yields CDR1 MNHEY and CDR2 SVGAGI. CDR3 size: 16 residues. After removal of 3 bases from V and 5 bases from J, the junction contained 10 bases not matched to a gene. CDR3 protein: CASSYTLTGGWETQYF. Here the CDR3 DNA reads TGTGCCAGCAGTTATACCCTGACAGGGGGTTGGGAGACCCAGTACTTC.

The gene calls are TRBV27 and TRBJ1-1; 11 nucleotides match TRBD1. Looked up from germline, CDR1 is MNHEY and CDR2 is SMNVEV (reference sequence). This CDR3 spans 16 amino acids. Trimming cost V 7 bases and J 8 bases; bases outside gene matches: 15. CDR3 loop: CASISWGTGGTEEAFF. The DNA for the CDR3 is TGTGCCAGCATCTCATGGGGGACAGGGGGTACTGAGGAAGCTTTCTTT.

The chain recombines TRBV24-1 with TRBJ2-5; a possible D gene is TRBD2 (7 bases). CDR3 length equals 19 residues. Trimming shortened V by 3 bases and J by 2 bases, and 24 bases separated the two germline ends. Germline V CDR1 and CDR2: KGHDR, SFDVKD. CDR3 loop: CATSDLKAGARAEQETQYF. DNA of the CDR3: TGTGCCACCAGTGATCTTAAGGCGGGGGCCAGGGCAGAGCAAGAGACCCAGTACTTC.

The chain couples TRBV29-1 to TRBJ2-7; TRBD1 matches 7 bases. The V and J ends lost 7 bases and 2 bases, in that order; junction bases with no gene match: 5. Germline CDR1 is SQVTM and CDR2 is ANQGSEA. There are 12 residues in the CDR3. In DNA, the CDR3 is TGCAGCGGAAGGACAGGCCCCTACGAGCAGTACTTC. Translated, it gives CSGRTGPYEQYF.